The rows below give T cell receptor beta chains drawn from one sample of a study of blood T cell repertoires in COVID-19. TCRdb keeps only in-frame clones here, not all; method: immunoSEQ multiplex PCR. The repertoire has about 180,000 clones, approximately 84% of them found once; the top ten carry 6.5% to 8.5%. The sequenced sample consisted of peripheral blood. The receptors derive from a human donor in a cohort sampled during active COVID-19. CDR3s include the opening cysteine and the closing phenylalanine or tryptophan. D genes are given only for firm matches. The size of a clone is reported for some rows only, either as once, few or many, or as a class for expanded clones.

TGTGCCAGCAGCACGACAGGGCGGACTGAAGCTTTCTTT	CASSTTGRTEAFF	13	TRBV12-3/TRBV12-4	TRBJ1-1	.	TRBD1
TGTGCCACCAGCAGAGATCGCGGGGGAGCCTACAATGAGCAGTTCTTC	CATSRDRGGAYNEQFF	16	TRBV15	TRBJ2-1	.	TRBD2
TGTGCCAGCAGCCAGCTAGGAGGGGGGGGTGAGGAGCAGTACTTC	CASSQLGGGGEEQYF	15	TRBV3-1/TRBV3-2	TRBJ2-7	once	.
TGTGCCAGCAGCCAAGAGGAAGCGGGGTACAATGAGCAGTTCTTC	CASSQEEAGYNEQFF	15	TRBV4-2	TRBJ2-1	.	TRBD2
TGTGCCAGCCGACTAGCGGACTCCTACGAGCAGTACTTC	CASRLADSYEQYF	13	TRBV2	TRBJ2-7	.	TRBD2
TGTGCCAGCAGCCACTGGGGGACTAGCGGGGGTTCCTACGAGCAGTACTTC	CASSHWGTSGGSYEQYF	17	TRBV3-1/TRBV3-2	TRBJ2-7	.	TRBD2
TGTGCCAGCAGCTTACAGCGGGGGAACGAGCAGTACTTC	CASSLQRGNEQYF	13	TRBV11-3	TRBJ2-7	.	TRBD2
TGTGCCAGCAGCTTAGTGGCGGGGGCCTCCTACGAGCAGTACTTC	CASSLVAGASYEQYF	15	TRBV7-6	TRBJ2-7	.	.
TGTGCCAGCCGGACAGGGATGGGGATGAACACTGAAGCTTTCTTT	CASRTGMGMNTEAFF	15	TRBV5-4	TRBJ1-1	.	TRBD1
TGTGCCACCCTGACAGGGAACTCTGGAAACACCATATATTTT	CATLTGNSGNTIYF	14	TRBV6-5	TRBJ1-3	.	TRBD1
TGTGCCAGCAGTGGTCCCGGGACAGGGTTTATCGGCTCATATGGCTACACCTTC	CASSGPGTGFIGSYGYTF	18	TRBV6-1	TRBJ1-2	.	TRBD1
TGTGCCAGCAGCTTCCCAAACAGGGGTGGGAATGAGCAGTTCTTC	CASSFPNRGGNEQFF	15	TRBV11-2	TRBJ2-1	.	TRBD1
TGTGCCAGCAAAGAGCCAGGGAAAGGAACTGAAGCTTTCTTT	CASKEPGKGTEAFF	14	TRBV21-1	TRBJ1-1	.	.
TGCGCCAGCAGCTGGACAGCTACCTACGAGCAGTACTTC	CASSWTATYEQYF	13	TRBV5-1	TRBJ2-7	.	.
TGTGCCAGCAGTTTGACAGTCTACGAGCAGTACTTC	CASSLTVYEQYF	12	TRBV12-3/TRBV12-4	TRBJ2-7	once	.
TGTGCCAGCAGCCCAGGACTAGCAGGTTACAATGAGCAGTTCTTC	CASSPGLAGYNEQFF	15	TRBV11-2	TRBJ2-1	.	TRBD2
TGCAGCGTTTTGGCGGAGGATACCGGGGAGCTGTTTTTT	CSVLAEDTGELFF	13	TRBV29-1	TRBJ2-2	.	.
TGTGCCAGCAGCCATGACCTCCCCGGCGGGGGGGCCCAAGAGACCCAGTACTTC	CASSHDLPGGGAQETQYF	18	TRBV3-1/TRBV3-2	TRBJ2-5	.	TRBD2
TGTGCCAGCAGTTCGCCGGGACTAACTACCCATACGCAGTATTTT	CASSSPGLTTHTQYF	15	TRBV6-6	TRBJ2-3	.	TRBD2
TGTGCCAGCAGCTTAGGGATAGGACAGGGTCGCGGCTATGGCTACACCTTC	CASSLGIGQGRGYGYTF	17	TRBV13	TRBJ1-2	.	TRBD1
TGTGCCAGCAGCCAGAGGGCTGAAGCTTTCTTT	CASSQRAEAFF	11	TRBV3-1/TRBV3-2	TRBJ1-1	few	.
TGTGCCAGCTCACCGAGGGACAACACCTATAATTCACCCCTCCACTTT	CASSPRDNTYNSPLHF	16	TRBV18	TRBJ1-6	.	.
TGTGCCAGCAGTGTCGCCACTAGCGGGGTCTACGAGCAGTACTTC	CASSVATSGVYEQYF	15	TRBV2	TRBJ2-7	.	TRBD2
TGTGCCACCAGTGATTTGTTGGTCAGGCCGATTAGGTGCGAGCAGTACTTC	CATSDLLVRPIRCEQYF	17	TRBV24-1	TRBJ2-7	.	.
TGCGCCAGCAACCCAGGACAGGGGTCGGGGAACACTGAAGCTTTCTTT	CASNPGQGSGNTEAFF	16	TRBV10-2	TRBJ1-1	.	TRBD1
TGTGCCTGGACGGGACAGGGGGACGGCTACACCTTC	CAWTGQGDGYTF	12	TRBV30	TRBJ1-2	.	TRBD1
TGTGCCAGCAGCCTGGACAGGGGGCTACGGTATGGCTACACCTTC	CASSLDRGLRYGYTF	15	TRBV7-9	TRBJ1-2	.	TRBD1
TGTGCCAGCAGCTTAGTTCCCAGGGATGGCTACACCTTC	CASSLVPRDGYTF	13	TRBV11-2	TRBJ1-2	.	.
TGTGCCAGCAGTGAAGCTTTCACTCCCGGACAGGCGACCCTCTATGGCTACACCTTC	CASSEAFTPGQATLYGYTF	19	TRBV6-1	TRBJ1-2	.	TRBD1
TGTGCCAGCAGCGGGGGAGGGGCCTATGGCTACACCTTC	CASSGGGAYGYTF	13	TRBV9	TRBJ1-2	.	.
TGCGCCAGCAGCTTGGCAGGGGGCGCGGCCGATACGCAGTATTTT	CASSLAGGAADTQYF	15	TRBV5-1	TRBJ2-3	.	TRBD1
TGTGCCAGCCTCGGACAAGTCGAGCAGTACTTC	CASLGQVEQYF	11	TRBV2	TRBJ2-7	.	.
TGTGCCAGCAGGTCCGGCCAAGGGGGCCTCCCCGAGCAGTACTTC	CASRSGQGGLPEQYF	15	TRBV27	TRBJ2-7	.	TRBD1